A selection of T cell receptor beta chains follows, all from one sample in a study of neoadjuvant nivolumab and ipilimumab in lung cancer. Assay used: immunoSEQ multiplex PCR; TCRdb lists only in-frame clones, some missing. This table has 40,000 to 55,000 clones, 85% to 90% appearing once. Sequenced here: blood, sampled before neoadjuvant nivolumab, alone or with ipilimumab. All receptors derive from an adult with non-small cell lung cancer. Some clones in this sample may be carry-over from other donors' samples. Both conserved end residues are part of each CDR3. D genes are given only for firm matches. The size field is filled for only some rows; it gives once, few, many or a size class.

cdr3_aa: CASSSDGTGGTEAFF
cdr3_nt: TGTGCCAGCAGCTCCGACGGGACAGGGGGCACTGAAGCTTTCTTT
clone_size: NA
j_call: TRBJ1-1
v_call: TRBV6-6
d_call: TRBD1

cdr3_aa: CASSSGGSVNQPQHF
cdr3_nt: TGTGCCAGCAGCTCCGGGGGTTCGGTCAATCAGCCCCAGCATTTT
clone_size: once
j_call: TRBJ1-5
v_call: TRBV5-4
d_call: NA

cdr3_aa: CASSLGTGWKEANVLTF
cdr3_nt: TGTGCCAGCAGCTTAGGGACGGGATGGAAGGAGGCCAACGTCCTGACTTTC
clone_size: once
j_call: TRBJ2-6
v_call: TRBV7-2
d_call: NA

cdr3_aa: CASSPSGQNFEAFF
cdr3_nt: TGTGCCAGCAGCCCATCGGGACAGAACTTTGAAGCTTTCTTT
clone_size: NA
j_call: TRBJ1-1
v_call: TRBV7-9
d_call: TRBD1

cdr3_aa: CASSLGPLGTDTQYF
cdr3_nt: TGTGCTAGCAGCTTAGGACCGCTAGGCACAGATACGCAGTATTTT
clone_size: NA
j_call: TRBJ2-3
v_call: TRBV7-7
d_call: NA

cdr3_aa: CASIGAVNYGYTF
cdr3_nt: TGTGCCAGCATCGGCGCCGTTAACTATGGCTACACCTTC
clone_size: NA
j_call: TRBJ1-2
v_call: TRBV6-1
d_call: NA

cdr3_aa: CASSVVRDTGELFF
cdr3_nt: TGTGCCAGCAGTGTGGTCAGGGACACCGGGGAGCTGTTTTTT
clone_size: NA
j_call: TRBJ2-2
v_call: TRBV2
d_call: NA

cdr3_aa: CASILGTQGGGTQYF
cdr3_nt: TGTGCCAGCATTCTAGGGACTCAGGGTGGAGGTACGCAGTATTTT
clone_size: once
j_call: TRBJ2-3
v_call: TRBV6-1
d_call: NA

cdr3_aa: CASSREGGYSQPQHF
cdr3_nt: TGTGCCAGCAGCCGAGAAGGGGGATATAGCCAGCCCCAGCATTTT
clone_size: NA
j_call: TRBJ1-5
v_call: TRBV9
d_call: NA

cdr3_aa: CASSPRTQEGQYF
cdr3_nt: TGTGCCAGCTCACCACGGACTCAGGAGGGTCAGTACTTC
clone_size: NA
j_call: TRBJ2-4
v_call: TRBV18
d_call: NA

cdr3_aa: CASSLTGGAGTNEKLFF
cdr3_nt: TGCGCCAGCAGCTTGACAGGGGGCGCAGGAACTAATGAAAAACTGTTTTTT
clone_size: NA
j_call: TRBJ1-4
v_call: TRBV5-1
d_call: TRBD1

cdr3_aa: CASSLAPRGSTDTQYF
cdr3_nt: TGTGCCAGCAGCTTAGCCCCACGGGGTAGCACAGATACGCAGTATTTT
clone_size: NA
j_call: TRBJ2-3
v_call: TRBV11-2
d_call: NA

cdr3_aa: CAISEGYF
cdr3_nt: TGTGCCATCAGTGAGGGTTACTTC
clone_size: NA
j_call: TRBJ2-5
v_call: TRBV10-3
d_call: NA

cdr3_aa: CASSLGGGLAATEQFF
cdr3_nt: TGTGCCAGCAGCTTAGGAGGCGGACTAGCCGCAACAGAGCAGTTCTTC
clone_size: NA
j_call: TRBJ2-1
v_call: TRBV7-9
d_call: TRBD2

cdr3_aa: CASRPGQGGNTIYF
cdr3_nt: TGTGCCAGCAGACCGGGACAGGGTGGAAACACCATATATTTT
clone_size: NA
j_call: TRBJ1-3
v_call: TRBV27
d_call: TRBD1

cdr3_aa: CASSPGGSNQPQHF
cdr3_nt: TGTGCCAGCAGCCCTGGGGGTAGCAATCAGCCCCAGCATTTT
clone_size: few
j_call: TRBJ1-5
v_call: TRBV7-9
d_call: NA

cdr3_aa: CASSQDRGVPYEQYF
cdr3_nt: TGCGCCAGCAGCCAAGATCGGGGGGTTCCCTACGAGCAGTACTTC
clone_size: NA
j_call: TRBJ2-7
v_call: TRBV4-1
d_call: TRBD2

cdr3_aa: CASSPQPSGPTDTQYF
cdr3_nt: TGTGCCAGCAGCCCCCAACCTAGCGGGCCCACAGATACGCAGTATTTT
clone_size: NA
j_call: TRBJ2-3
v_call: TRBV7-3
d_call: TRBD2

cdr3_aa: CAWKWGRVDTIYF
cdr3_nt: TGTGCCTGGAAGTGGGGGCGCGTGGACACCATATATTTT
clone_size: NA
j_call: TRBJ1-3
v_call: TRBV30
d_call: NA

cdr3_aa: CASSLDWGEQYF
cdr3_nt: TGTGCCAGCAGCTTGGATTGGGGGGAGCAGTACTTC
clone_size: NA
j_call: TRBJ2-7
v_call: TRBV5-4
d_call: NA

cdr3_aa: CASSQVGGTRDQPQHF
cdr3_nt: TGCGCCAGCAGCCAAGTGGGGGGGACAAGGGATCAGCCCCAGCATTTT
clone_size: NA
j_call: TRBJ1-5
v_call: TRBV4-1
d_call: NA

cdr3_aa: CASSLTQREGLNEQFF
cdr3_nt: TGTGCCAGCAGCTTAACCCAGCGGGAGGGCCTCAATGAGCAGTTCTTC
clone_size: NA
j_call: TRBJ2-1
v_call: TRBV7-3
d_call: TRBD2

cdr3_aa: CASSQPGPDTQYF
cdr3_nt: TGTGCCAGCAGCCAACCGGGGCCAGATACGCAGTATTTT
clone_size: once
j_call: TRBJ2-3
v_call: TRBV14
d_call: NA

cdr3_aa: CASSIGLRTLATHEQYF
cdr3_nt: TGTGCCAGCAGCATAGGTCTTAGGACCCTGGCGACCCACGAGCAGTACTTC
clone_size: once
j_call: TRBJ2-7
v_call: TRBV7-9
d_call: NA

cdr3_aa: CSVVRGGEQYF
cdr3_nt: TGCAGCGTTGTCAGGGGAGGCGAGCAGTACTTC
clone_size: NA
j_call: TRBJ2-7
v_call: TRBV29-1
d_call: NA

cdr3_aa: CASSGETSGSPTDRQFF
cdr3_nt: TGTGCCAGCAGCGGGGAGACTAGCGGGAGTCCTACCGATAGGCAGTTCTTC
clone_size: NA
j_call: TRBJ2-1
v_call: TRBV9
d_call: TRBD2

cdr3_aa: CASSVGIDTQYF
cdr3_nt: TGTGCCAGCAGCGTAGGCATAGATACGCAGTATTTT
clone_size: NA
j_call: TRBJ2-3
v_call: TRBV9
d_call: NA

cdr3_aa: CASSYPAGGRPYEQYF
cdr3_nt: TGTGCCAGCAGTTACCCCGCTGGCGGGAGGCCCTACGAGCAGTACTTC
clone_size: NA
j_call: TRBJ2-7
v_call: TRBV6-6
d_call: TRBD2

cdr3_aa: CAWSSTVGGYTF
cdr3_nt: TGTGCCTGGAGTTCCACAGTCGGTGGCTACACCTTC
clone_size: NA
j_call: TRBJ1-2
v_call: TRBV30
d_call: NA

cdr3_aa: CSVGQGRATGELFF
cdr3_nt: TGCAGCGTTGGACAGGGGCGGGCCACCGGGGAGCTGTTTTTT
clone_size: NA
j_call: TRBJ2-2
v_call: TRBV29-1
d_call: TRBD1

cdr3_aa: CASSGGGAGTGELFF
cdr3_nt: TGTGCCAGCAGTGGAGGGGGCGCGGGCACCGGGGAGCTGTTTTTT
clone_size: NA
j_call: TRBJ2-2
v_call: TRBV25-1
d_call: TRBD1

cdr3_aa: CAWTKKGLASDEQFF
cdr3_nt: TGTGCCTGGACCAAAAAGGGGCTAGCGAGCGATGAGCAGTTCTTC
clone_size: NA
j_call: TRBJ2-1
v_call: TRBV30
d_call: NA

cdr3_aa: CASSPWLGGNTGELFF
cdr3_nt: TGTGCTAGCAGCCCCTGGCTCGGTGGGAACACCGGGGAGCTGTTTTTT
clone_size: NA
j_call: TRBJ2-2
v_call: TRBV7-7
d_call: NA

cdr3_aa: CASSQVGGDEQFF
cdr3_nt: TGCGCCAGCAGCCAAGTAGGCGGGGATGAGCAGTTCTTC
clone_size: once
j_call: TRBJ2-1
v_call: TRBV4-3
d_call: NA

cdr3_aa: CASSHTRTGVRGYTF
cdr3_nt: TGTGCCAGTAGCCATACCCGAACAGGGGTTAGGGGCTACACCTTC
clone_size: NA
j_call: TRBJ1-2
v_call: TRBV19
d_call: TRBD1

cdr3_aa: CSVDVGGRRTEAFF
cdr3_nt: TGCAGCGTTGATGTTGGGGGGCGCCGGACTGAAGCTTTCTTT
clone_size: NA
j_call: TRBJ1-1
v_call: TRBV29-1
d_call: NA

cdr3_aa: CASSRGATDTQYF
cdr3_nt: TGTGCCAGCTCACGGGGAGCCACAGATACGCAGTATTTT
clone_size: NA
j_call: TRBJ2-3
v_call: TRBV18
d_call: NA

cdr3_aa: CASSPLAGGYNEQFF
cdr3_nt: TGTGCCAGCAGCCCCCTAGCGGGAGGCTACAATGAGCAGTTCTTC
clone_size: NA
j_call: TRBJ2-1
v_call: TRBV6-5
d_call: TRBD2

cdr3_aa: CSVVSGGAYGYTF
cdr3_nt: TGCAGCGTTGTGTCAGGGGGGGCCTATGGCTACACCTTC
clone_size: NA
j_call: TRBJ1-2
v_call: TRBV29-1
d_call: TRBD1

cdr3_aa: CASSEVPYNQPQHF
cdr3_nt: TGTGCCAGCAGTGAGGTCCCTTACAATCAGCCCCAGCATTTT
clone_size: NA
j_call: TRBJ1-5
v_call: TRBV6-1
d_call: NA

cdr3_aa: CASSLGTGNVIKQFF
cdr3_nt: TGTGCCAGCAGCCTCGGGACAGGGAACGTCATTAAGCAGTTCTTC
clone_size: NA
j_call: TRBJ2-1
v_call: TRBV5-4
d_call: TRBD1

cdr3_aa: CASSARTGASSYEQYF
cdr3_nt: TGTGCCAGCAGTGCCCGAACCGGCGCCAGCTCCTACGAGCAGTACTTC
clone_size: NA
j_call: TRBJ2-7
v_call: TRBV25-1
d_call: NA